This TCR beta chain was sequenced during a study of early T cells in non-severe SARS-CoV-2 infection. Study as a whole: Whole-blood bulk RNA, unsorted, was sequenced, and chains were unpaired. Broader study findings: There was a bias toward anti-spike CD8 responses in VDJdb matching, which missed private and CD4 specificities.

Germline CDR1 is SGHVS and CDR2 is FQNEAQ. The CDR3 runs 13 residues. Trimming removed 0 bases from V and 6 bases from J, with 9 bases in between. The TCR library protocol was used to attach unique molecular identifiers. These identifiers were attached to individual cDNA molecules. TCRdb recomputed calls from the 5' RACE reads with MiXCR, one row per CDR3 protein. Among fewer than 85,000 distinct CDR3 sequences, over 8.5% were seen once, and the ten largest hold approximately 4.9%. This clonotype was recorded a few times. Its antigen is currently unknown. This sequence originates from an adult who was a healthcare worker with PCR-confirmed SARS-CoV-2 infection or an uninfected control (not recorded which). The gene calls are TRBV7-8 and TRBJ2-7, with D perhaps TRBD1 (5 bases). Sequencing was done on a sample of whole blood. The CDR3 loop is CASSLAGAAEQYF. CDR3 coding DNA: TGTGCCAGCAGCTTAGCAGGGGCCGCCGAGCAGTACTTC.